This TCR beta chain came from a study of cytomegalovirus exposure and HLA in healthy donors. V trimming: 6 bases; J trimming: 6 bases; junction bases outside the gene matches: 8. Germline-derived CDR1 and CDR2 are MNHNY and SVGAGI (reference sequence). This CDR3 is built from 14 residues. 60 Vbeta and 13 Jbeta primers were used in PCR. Produced via immunoSEQ multiplex PCR; TCRdb's table is partial and in-frame only. Of approximately 140,000 clones in the sample, over 65% were seen once. V gene TRBV6-6 combines with J gene TRBJ1-5, with 7 bases lining up with TRBD1. The receptor was isolated from a man aged 40-55 years in good health and CMV-seropositive. What was sequenced was PBMCs. In DNA form, the CDR3 reads TGTGCCAGCAGCCCCACAGGGGCGAGTCAGCCCCAGCATTTT. Translating it yields CASSPTGASQPQHF.